The 13 T cell receptor beta chains reported below all come from one sample, sequenced in a study of blood T cells in healthy people across ages. A sample-barcoded 5' primer and a J-beta primer mix were used in a second PCR of roughly 7 to 12 cycles. Each CDR3 protein is one row after TCRdb ran MiXCR on the 5' RACE reads. The sample shows 1.5 million to 2 million distinct CDR3 sequences, more than 35% of them seen only once. Specimen: blood. The receptor set was obtained from a human donor in good health.

This clonotype occurred a few times. The V gene is TRBV27, the J gene TRBJ2-1; tentative D call: TRBD2 (6 bases). Germline-derived CDR1 and CDR2 are MNHEY and SMNVEV (reference sequence). The CDR3 runs 17 residues. Trimming shortened V by 5 bases and J by 3 bases, and 20 bases separated the two germline ends. As DNA, the CDR3 is TGTGCCAGCAGTCCAGAAATAGCGGCCTGGTTCTACAATGAGCAGTTCTTC. Translation: CASSPEIAAWFYNEQFF.

The chain combines TRBV12-3 or TRBV12-4 with TRBJ1-2; 11 nucleotides agree with TRBD1. The CDR3 has 14 residues. Trimming removed 4 bases from V and 4 bases from J; junction bases left unmatched: 2. The CDR3 DNA reads as TGTGCCAGCAGTTGGGACAGGGGGACCTATGGCTACACCTTC. It yields the protein CASSWDRGTYGYTF.

The rearrangement links TRBV29-1 to TRBJ1-1; D perhaps matches TRBD1 (6 bases). The germline CDR1 and CDR2 sequences are SQVTM and ANQGSEA. The CDR3 extends over 12 amino acids. Trimming cost V 6 bases and J 5 bases, with 13 bases left between them. The DNA for the CDR3 is TGCAGCGTGGAACAGGGAAGGACTGAAGCTTTCTTT. Its translation is CSVEQGRTEAFF.

The chain employs TRBV28 and TRBJ2-6; D might be TRBD2 (6 bases). V lost 6 bases, J lost 0 bases, and 9 bases lay in between. The V gene's germline CDR1 is MDHEN and CDR2 SYDVKM. The length of the CDR3 is 15 residues. CDR3 nucleotide sequence: TGTGCCAGCAGCGGAGGGTTCTCTGGGGCCAACGTCCTGACTTTC. It encodes CASSGGFSGANVLTF.

V usage is TRBV29-1 and J usage is TRBJ2-6; no reliable D call. CDR1 and CDR2 (germline): SQVTM, ANQGSEA. This CDR3 spans 16 amino acids. V was shortened by 4 bases and J by 0 bases, with 13 bases between the two germline ends. The CDR3 nucleotides read TGCAGCGTTGTTATGGCCACATTCTCTGGGGCCAACGTCCTGACTTTC. This sequence encodes CSVVMATFSGANVLTF.

Points on this clonotype: At one end the junction does not follow the germline gene, possibly because of a read error. V usage is TRBV25-1 and J usage is TRBJ1-4, with D maybe TRBD1 (5 bases). Germline assignment: CDR1 MGHDK and CDR2 SYGVNS. The CDR3 contains 14 residues. The CDR3 loop reads CAGSLDTGNEKLFF. The CDR3 DNA is TGTGCCGGCAGTTTGGACACGGGTAATGAAAAACTGTTTTTT.

The chain is built from TRBV29-1 and TRBJ2-5; 11 nucleotides align to TRBD2. V lost 3 bases to trimming and J lost 5 bases; unmatched junction nucleotides: 5. The CDR3 contains 14 residues. The germline V gene has CDR1 SQVTM and CDR2 ANQGSEA. The CDR3 sequence is CSVETSGAWETQYF. CDR3 DNA sequence: TGCAGCGTTGAGACTAGCGGGGCATGGGAGACCCAGTACTTC.

In the case of this clonotype: Germline and junction disagree at one end, which may indicate a read error. V gene TRBV12-3 or TRBV12-4 combines with J gene TRBJ2-3; D unclear. The CDR3 extends over 12 amino acids. DNA for the CDR3: TGTGCCAGCAGTTTTGCTCAAGATACGCGGTATTTT. This codes for CASSFAQDTRYF.

This clonotype was seen a few times. The CDR3 sequence is CASSLEATADTEAFF. CDR3 DNA: TGTGCCAGCAGCTTAGAGGCTACCGCGGACACTGAAGCTTTCTTT. This chain links TRBV7-2 with TRBJ1-1; no firm D call. Trimming took 1 base from V and 3 from J, leaving 12 bases between them. Germline V gene data show CDR1 as SGHTA and CDR2 as FQGNSA. This CDR3 is built from 15 residues.

This clonotype showed up many times. The chain couples TRBV6-2 or TRBV6-3 to TRBJ2-5, with a tentative D call TRBD1 (6 bases). V lost 6 bases, J lost 2 bases, and 13 bases lay in between. The CDR3 is 14 residues long. In germline, CDR1 is MNHEY, CDR2 SVGEGT. CDR3 residues: CASRNNRDQETQYF. CDR3 DNA: TGTGCCAGCAGAAATAACAGGGATCAAGAGACCCAGTACTTC.

By share, this clonotype ranks as medium-sized (0.01 to 0.1%). The V and J genes are TRBV20-1 and TRBJ2-7, with 12 positions matching TRBD2. Trimming cost V 1 base and J 3 bases; bases outside gene matches: 1. The CDR3 has 14 residues. CDR1 and CDR2 (germline): DFQATT, SNEGSKA (reference sequence). CDR3 coding DNA: TGCAGTGCTAGAGCGGGACTAGCGGGCTACGAGCAGTACTTC. It yields the protein CSARAGLAGYEQYF.

This clonotype has ten or more counts. This chain uses TRBV18 with TRBJ1-2; D unclear. Per germline, CDR1 KGHSH and CDR2 LQKENI. V was pared by 6 bases and J by 2 bases, with 13 bases between. This CDR3 spans 14 amino acids. The CDR3: CASSLGPQNYGYTF. As DNA, the CDR3 is TGTGCCAGCTCCCTGGGCCCACAGAACTATGGCTACACCTTC.

This clonotype has at least ten counts. The chain carries TRBV6-2 or TRBV6-3 and TRBJ2-4, with a possible D match to TRBD1 (5 bases). The CDR3 is 12 amino acids. V was clipped by 5 bases and J by 9 bases, with 11 bases between them. CDR1 is MNHEY and CDR2 is SVGEGT in the germline V gene. Here the CDR3 reads CASSPGNGIQYF. The CDR3 coding sequence is TGTGCCAGCAGTCCAGGGAACGGCATTCAGTACTTC.